These 15 T cell receptor beta chains were all obtained from the same sample, sequenced in a study of T cell repertoires in cytomegalovirus infection. TCRdb used MiXCR to reprocess the reads, holding one entry per CDR3 protein. Counted here are roughly 640,000 distinct CDR3 sequences, 24% occurring once; the ten biggest clones make up 8%. The sequencing input was CD8+ T cells from PBMCs. Source of these receptors: a human donor in good health (CMV status not recorded). Some clones in this sample may be carry-over from other donors' samples.

The sample holds a few counts of this clonotype. The rearrangement links TRBV11-2 to TRBJ2-1; 7 bases are a match to TRBD2. The CDR3 runs to 16 residues. Germline V gene data show CDR1 as SGHAT and CDR2 as FQNNGV. Unmatched junction bases numbered 10, after V lost 5 bases and J lost 3 bases. This CDR3 reads CASSLPPGEGYNEQFF. The CDR3 DNA reads TGTGCCAGCAGCCTCCCTCCCGGGGAGGGCTACAATGAGCAGTTCTTC. The full variable domain, completed using reference TRBV11-2 and TRBJ2-1, is EAGVAQSPRYKIIEKRQSVAFWCNPISGHATLYWYQQILGQGPKLLIQFQNNGVVDDSQLPKDRFSAERLKGVDSTLKIQPAKLEDSAVYLCASSLPPGEGYNEQFFGPGTRLTVL.

Worth noting for this clonotype: A much more abundant neighbour one base away suggests this may be a read error. V is TRBV27 and J is TRBJ2-1, with a possible D match to TRBD2 (6 bases). This CDR3 contains 12 residues. Germline V gene lookup returns CDR1 MNHEY and CDR2 SMNVEV (reference sequence). The CDR3 DNA is TGTACCAGCAGTCCTCCGGGGGTTGAGCAGTTCTTC. Protein: CTSSPPGVEQFF.

This clonotype was seen a handful of times. This chain joins TRBV4-1 and TRBJ2-3; D is undetermined. V was trimmed by 0 bases and J by 2 bases, leaving 9 bases between them. The CDR3 is 15 amino acids. CDR1 and CDR2 (germline): MGHRA, YSYEKL. CDR3 loop: CASSQERWPTDTQYF. In DNA form, the CDR3 reads TGCGCCAGCAGCCAAGAGCGATGGCCCACAGATACGCAGTATTTT.

The gene calls are TRBV7-3 and TRBJ1-4, with 9 bases lining up with TRBD1. The CDR3 covers 14 residues. Germline V CDR1 and CDR2: SGHTA, FQGTGA. J was trimmed by 8 bases and V by 5 bases; bases with no gene match: 6. The CDR3 nucleotides are TGTGCCAGCAGCACAGGGGGCGCCCGGGAAAAACTGTTTTTT. Translated: CASSTGGAREKLFF.

This clonotype showed up just once. V is TRBV29-1 and J is TRBJ2-5; possibly TRBD2 for D (5 bases). Germline CDR1 is SQVTM and CDR2 is ANQGSEA. This CDR3 has 20 amino acids. Between the trimmed V and J ends, which lost 1 base and 2 bases, there was a span of 29 bases. The CDR3 loop reads CSVEVLPTSPEGSYQETQYF. In DNA form, the CDR3 reads TGCAGCGTTGAAGTACTCCCCACGAGCCCAGAGGGCAGCTATCAAGAGACCCAGTACTTC.

A few counts support this clonotype. The rearrangement joins TRBV5-6 to TRBJ2-2; D unresolved. This CDR3 is 17 amino acids long. Between the trimmed V and J ends, which lost 0 bases and 4 bases, there was a span of 16 bases. Germline V gives CDR1 SGHDT, CDR2 YYEEEE. CDR3 nucleotide sequence: TGTGCCAGCAGCTTGGAGGCAGCCCGACCTCGCACCGGGGAGCTGTTTTTT. Translating gives CASSLEAARPRTGELFF.

The chain carries TRBV10-2 and TRBJ1-1; D uncertain. Trimming removed 2 bases from V and 7 bases from J, with 5 bases in between. This CDR3 has 11 residues. In germline, CDR1 is WSHSY, CDR2 SAAADI. The CDR3 coding sequence is TGCGCCAGCAGTGAGGCAGATGAAGCTTTCTTT. Its translation is CASSEADEAFF.

This clonotype was recorded many times. The V gene is TRBV7-9, the J gene TRBJ2-3; unclear D gene. V lost 1 base, J lost 0 bases, and 14 bases lay in between. The CDR3 spans 17 residues. Germline loops: CDR1 SEHNR, CDR2 FQNEAQ (reference sequence). The CDR3 DNA is TGTGCCAGCAGCTTAGTGACGTCGCTGTCTAGCACAGATACGCAGTATTTT. This codes for CASSLVTSLSSTDTQYF.

This clonotype was observed a handful of times. This sequence joins TRBV20-1 and TRBJ2-7; 10 nucleotides align to TRBD1. With V trimmed by 0 bases and J by 3 bases, 5 bases remained unmatched. CDR3 length: 15 amino acids. Germline values: CDR1 DFQATT, CDR2 SNEGSKA (reference sequence). The CDR3 here is CSARDKGTGDYEQYF. As DNA, the CDR3 is TGCAGTGCTAGAGATAAAGGGACAGGGGACTACGAGCAGTACTTC.

This clonotype appeared many times. DNA for the CDR3: TGTGCCAGCAGTGAATCCATGGGGAACACTGAAGCTTTCTTT. Amino acids: CASSESMGNTEAFF. The gene calls are TRBV25-1 and TRBJ1-1; D not certain. The V and J ends lost 1 base and 1 base respectively, with 7 bases between them. This CDR3 has 14 amino acids. Germline loops: CDR1 MGHDK, CDR2 SYGVNS.

The chain has TRBV7-9 and TRBJ2-7; no clear D gene. This CDR3 has 15 residues. Deletions cut 5 bases from V and 2 bases from J, with 16 bases between. The germline CDR1 and CDR2 sequences are SEHNR and FQNEAQ (reference sequence). This chain's CDR3 is CASSPLEDPAYEQYF. The DNA for the CDR3 is TGTGCCAGCAGCCCCCTTGAGGACCCGGCCTACGAGCAGTACTTC.

Of note for this clonotype: A much more abundant neighbour one base away suggests this may be a read error. This chain joins TRBV7-4 and TRBJ1-4; no clear D gene. Germline CDR1 reads SGHVT; CDR2 reads SQSDAQ. This CDR3 comprises 15 residues. V gave up 10 bases and J gave up 7 bases, with 22 bases separating them. The CDR3 sequence is CANTNGAEAVEKLFF. In DNA, the CDR3 is TGTGCCAACACCAACGGAGCGGAAGCAGTTGAAAAACTGTTTTTT. Full variable domain (remainder filled in from reference TRBV7-4 and TRBJ1-4): GAGVSQSPRYKVAKRGRDVALRCDSISGHVTLYWYRQTLGQGSEVLTYSQSDAQRDKSGRPSGRFSAERPERSVSTLKIQRTEQGDSAVYLCANTNGAEAVEKLFFGSGTQLSVL.

This clonotype was detected many times. The V and J genes are TRBV7-8 and TRBJ2-2, with 7 nucleotides matching TRBD1. Trimming cost V 5 bases and J 0 bases; bases outside gene matches: 12. The CDR3 covers 18 residues. CDR1 and CDR2 (germline): SGHVS, FQNEAQ. The CDR3 reads CASSDGDSYLTNTGELFF. The DNA of the CDR3 is TGTGCCAGCAGCGACGGGGACAGCTACTTAACGAACACCGGGGAGCTGTTTTTT.

This clonotype showed up just a few times. The rearrangement uses TRBV7-9 and TRBJ1-6, with D unclear. With 11 bases removed from V and 9 bases from J, the gap between germline ends came to 32 bases. Germline values: CDR1 SEHNR, CDR2 FQNEAQ (reference sequence). The CDR3 has 18 residues. The CDR3 here is CAGSALFLDGERSSPLHF. The DNA for the CDR3 is TGTGCCGGGTCAGCCCTCTTTTTGGACGGGGAAAGGAGTTCACCCCTCCACTTT.

This clonotype was seen a few times. The chain has TRBV4-1 and TRBJ2-7; D may be TRBD2 (5 bases). The germline CDR1 and CDR2 sequences are MGHRA and YSYEKL. Trimming cost V 0 bases and J 6 bases, with 15 bases left between them. The CDR3 loop spans 15 amino acids. The DNA for the CDR3 is TGCGCCAGCAGCCAAGATTGGGGTACGGGATCCGAGCAGTACTTC. Translating it yields CASSQDWGTGSEQYF.